This entry lists 25 T cell receptor beta chains sequenced from one sample in a study of Ad26.COV2.S vaccination and SARS-CoV-2 variants. The method was immunoSEQ multiplex PCR; TCRdb's version includes in-frame clones alone and lacks a portion of them. The sample has over 400,000 clones, roughly 87% seen once. The sample's treatment: roughly 18 received Ad26.COV2.S at low or high dose, single or two shots; about five received placebo; per-sample allocation not given. On day 63 after the first injection, vaccine and placebo recipients gave samples. The sample here was peripheral blood, taken in a trial of Ad26.COV2.S vaccine versus placebo. These receptors all come from a person between 18 and 65 years old who received the Ad26.COV2.S COVID-19 vaccine or a placebo.

The chain joins TRBV4-2 to TRBJ2-3; 10 nucleotides align to TRBD2. Germline values: CDR1 LGHNA, CDR2 YNFKEQ. V was pared by 5 bases and J by 3 bases, with 8 bases of the junction left unmatched. This CDR3 spans 16 amino acids. This CDR3 reads CASSVKLAGSTDTQYF. CDR3 bases: TGTGCCAGCAGCGTAAAACTAGCGGGGAGTACAGATACGCAGTATTTT.

This clone has only one observation. This sequence joins TRBV6-5 and TRBJ1-2, with 7 positions matching TRBD1. The V gene's germline CDR1 is MNHEY and CDR2 SVGAGI. V trimming: 2 bases; J trimming: 4 bases; junction bases outside the gene matches: 4. CDR3 length: 14 residues. CDR3 sequence reads: CASSYTGQTYGYTF. CDR3 DNA sequence: TGTGCCAGCAGTTACACGGGACAGACCTATGGCTACACCTTC.

The rearrangement links TRBV24-1 to TRBJ2-5, with 7 bases lining up with TRBD1. Looked up from germline, CDR1 is KGHDR and CDR2 is SFDVKD. The CDR3 spans 15 residues. Losses at the gene ends were 4 bases for V and 2 bases for J; bases not matched to a gene: 6. The chain's CDR3 is CATSDPGQSQETQYF. DNA for the CDR3: TGTGCCACCAGTGACCCGGGACAGTCACAAGAGACCCAGTACTTC.

The V gene is TRBV6-2 or TRBV6-3, the J gene TRBJ2-7; 14 bases are shared with TRBD2. V lost 2 bases, J lost 2 bases, and 5 bases stayed unmatched. Germline CDR1 and CDR2: MNHEY and SVGEGT. CDR3 size: 17 residues. The CDR3: CASSYTWGLAGAYEQYF. CDR3 DNA: TGTGCCAGCAGTTACACCTGGGGACTAGCGGGAGCCTACGAGCAGTACTTC.

CDR3 loop: CSASRQGNLQETQYF. The CDR3 bases are TGCAGTGCTAGTCGACAGGGGAACCTTCAAGAGACCCAGTACTTC. The chain links TRBV20-1 to TRBJ2-5; 8 nucleotides align to TRBD1. Germline V gene lookup returns CDR1 DFQATT and CDR2 SNEGSKA (reference sequence). The V segment lost 3 bases and the J segment 2 bases; nucleotides outside the gene matches: 8. This CDR3 is built from 15 residues.

The CDR3 protein is CSVGGETQYF. The CDR3 region has the DNA TGCAGCGTTGGAGGTGAGACCCAGTACTTC. This sequence joins TRBV29-1 and TRBJ2-5; D is undetermined. The CDR3 is made up of 10 amino acids. V lost 4 bases, J lost 5 bases, and 5 bases lay in between. Germline assignment: CDR1 SQVTM and CDR2 ANQGSEA. The full variable domain, in which reference TRBV29-1 and TRBJ2-5 provide the parts outside the CDR3, is SAVISQKPSRDICQRGTSLTIQCQVDSQVTMMFWYRQQPGQSLTLIATANQGSEATYESGFVIDKFPISRPNLTFSTLTVSNMSPEDSSIYLCSVGGETQYFGPGTRLLVL.

J is TRBJ1-5 and V is TRBV2; D unclear. Germline assignment: CDR1 SNHLY and CDR2 FYNNEI. There are 17 residues in the CDR3. Trimming shortened V by 6 bases and J by 0 bases, and 18 bases separated the two germline ends. The CDR3 is CASRTSAGAYSNQPQHF. The CDR3, as DNA: TGTGCCAGCAGGACTTCGGCAGGAGCTTATAGCAATCAGCCCCAGCATTTT.

The V and J genes are TRBV7-2 and TRBJ2-4, with D perhaps TRBD1 (6 bases). Germline CDR1 reads SGHTA; CDR2 reads FQGNSA. This CDR3 spans 12 amino acids. Trimming shortened V by 5 bases and J by 6 bases, and 8 bases separated the two germline ends. The CDR3 here is CASSLDRNIQYF. Here the CDR3 DNA reads TGTGCCAGCAGCCTGGACAGAAACATTCAGTACTTC.

The gene calls are TRBV30 and TRBJ2-1; 11 bases map to TRBD2. CDR1 is GTSNPN, CDR2 SVGIG, per germline (reference sequence). The V gene end was trimmed by 6 bases and the J gene end by 7 bases; junction bases not matched to a gene: 5. CDR3 size: 13 residues. The CDR3 here is CACSGRVVNEQFF. As DNA, the CDR3 is TGTGCCTGTAGCGGGAGGGTCGTGAATGAGCAGTTCTTC.

This chain joins TRBV19 and TRBJ2-1; D might be TRBD1 (6 bases). Germline CDR1 and CDR2: LNHDA and SQIVND (reference sequence). Trimming pared 3 bases from V and 6 bases from J, leaving 15 bases between. The CDR3 contains 15 residues. CDR3 bases: TGTGCCAGTAGTATTGCAGGGGCCGGATTCAATGAGCAGTTCTTC. Translating it yields CASSIAGAGFNEQFF.

The J gene is TRBJ2-7, the V gene TRBV29-1; D uncertain. CDR1 SQVTM and CDR2 ANQGSEA come from the germline V gene. Between the trimmed V and J ends, which lost 0 bases and 9 bases, there was a span of 9 bases. The CDR3 totals 11 residues. The CDR3 loop reads CSVEETHGQYF. The CDR3 DNA follows: TGCAGCGTTGAAGAAACCCACGGGCAGTACTTC.

The gene calls are TRBV27 and TRBJ2-1, with D uncertain. Trimming took 3 bases from V and 5 from J, leaving 11 bases between them. The CDR3 spans 14 residues. Germline V gene sequence: CDR1 MNHEY, CDR2 SMNVEV (reference sequence). CDR3: CASSFGSLNNEQFF. The CDR3 DNA sequence: TGTGCCAGCAGTTTTGGGTCCCTTAACAATGAGCAGTTCTTC.

The gene calls are TRBV4-3 and TRBJ2-1; the D gene is possibly TRBD2 (6 bases). V lost 4 bases and J 8 bases, leaving 15 bases between the germline ends. Germline assignment: CDR1 LGHNA and CDR2 YSLEER. The CDR3 is 14 residues long. The DNA for the CDR3 is TGCGCCAGCAGCCGGGCGGGGACCCTTGATGAGCAGTTCTTC. It codes for CASSRAGTLDEQFF.

The J gene is TRBJ2-5, the V gene TRBV5-1; D is uncertain. The CDR3 consists of 14 residues. Germline assignment: CDR1 SGHRS and CDR2 YFSETQ. V was trimmed by 2 bases and J by 5 bases, leaving 13 bases between them. DNA of the CDR3: TGCGCCAGCAGCTTTGGGGTTACCGGGGAGACCCAGTACTTC. This codes for CASSFGVTGETQYF. Full variable domain (outside the CDR3, taken from reference TRBV5-1 and TRBJ2-5): KAGVTQTPRYLIKTRGQQVTLSCSPISGHRSVSWYQQTPGQGLQFLFEYFSETQRNKGNFPGRFSGRQFSNSRSEMNVSTLELGDSALYLCASSFGVTGETQYFGPGTRLLVL.

This rearrangement joins TRBV7-2 to TRBJ2-1; maybe TRBD2 (6 bases). The CDR3 totals 17 residues. Trimming removed 2 bases at V and 0 bases at J, with 14 bases between. Germline CDR1 reads SGHTA; CDR2 reads FQGNSA. This chain's CDR3 is CASSLRGAGSSYNEQFF. Written as DNA, the CDR3 is TGTGCCAGCAGCTTACGAGGGGCGGGATCCTCCTACAATGAGCAGTTCTTC.

Concerning this clone: The junction and the germline gene differ at one end; a read error may be behind it. The chain employs TRBV6-6 and TRBJ1-5, with a tentative D call TRBD1 (5 bases). Germline values: CDR1 MNHNY, CDR2 SVGAGI (reference sequence). The CDR3 consists of 14 residues. The CDR3 here is CASSKGGDGRPSYF. The CDR3 DNA is TGTGCCAGCAGTAAGGGCGGGGACGGCCGCCCATCGTATTTT.

The chain combines TRBV7-6 with TRBJ1-1; 12 positions agree with TRBD1. V was clipped by 5 bases and J by 3 bases; unmatched bases: 13. CDR1 and CDR2 from the germline V gene are SGHVS and FNYEAQ. The CDR3 contains 18 residues. In nucleotides, the CDR3 is TGTGCCAGCAGCCCCCGCGCCGGGACAGGGGGCAGGGACACTGAAGCTTTCTTT. Residues: CASSPRAGTGGRDTEAFF.

The chain combines TRBV7-9 with TRBJ1-2; D gene uncertain. The CDR3 runs 13 residues. With 5 bases removed from V and 2 bases from J, the gap between germline ends came to 9 bases. CDR1 and CDR2 (germline): SEHNR, FQNEAQ (reference sequence). The CDR3 region is CASSQQLNYGYTF. The CDR3 coding sequence is TGTGCCAGCAGCCAACAGTTAAACTATGGCTACACCTTC.

This clone was counted only a few times. This chain connects TRBV18 to TRBJ2-1, with 9 bases aligning to TRBD1. The V and J ends lost 1 base and 4 bases, in that order; junction bases with no gene match: 8. The CDR3 consists of 17 residues. The germline CDR1 and CDR2 sequences are KGHSH and LQKENI. CDR3 DNA sequence: TGTGCCAGCTCACCACTTCTGGACAGGGGCCTGTACAATGAGCAGTTCTTC. The encoded protein is CASSPLLDRGLYNEQFF.

The chain employs TRBV9 and TRBJ2-5, with 8 positions matching TRBD1. CDR1 is SGDLS, CDR2 YYNGEE, per germline. The length of the CDR3 is 15 residues. The junction had 6 bases not matched to a gene; V was cut back by 3 bases and J by 2 bases. The CDR3: CASSGRTGLQETQYF. The CDR3 DNA reads TGTGCCAGCAGCGGAAGGACAGGGCTGCAAGAGACCCAGTACTTC.

This clone was observed a single time. V usage is TRBV12-3 or TRBV12-4 and J usage is TRBJ1-2, with D uncertain. The length of the CDR3 is 12 residues. The V and J ends lost 6 bases and 7 bases respectively, with 12 bases between them. CDR3 nucleotides: TGTGCCAGCAGGTTCGGAGGTGGTGGCTACACCTTC. Encoded protein: CASRFGGGGYTF.

The chain combines TRBV24-1 with TRBJ2-1; 12 nucleotides match TRBD2. Trimming removed 4 bases from V and 8 bases from J; junction bases left unmatched: 5. CDR3 length equals 15 residues. Germline values: CDR1 KGHDR, CDR2 SFDVKD. The CDR3 DNA is TGTGCCACCAGTGACCCGACTAGCGGGAGTGATGAGCAGTTCTTC. Translating gives CATSDPTSGSDEQFF.

The chain employs TRBV5-5 and TRBJ2-2; no definite D call. Germline V gene lookup returns CDR1 SGHKS and CDR2 YYEKEE (reference sequence). This CDR3 is built from 14 residues. Trimming left V 1 base short and J 6 bases short, with 10 bases between. The CDR3 reads CASSLYQGSGELFF. The CDR3 DNA reads as TGTGCCAGCAGCTTGTACCAAGGGTCCGGGGAGCTGTTTTTT.

The chain is built from TRBV9 and TRBJ1-6; 8 nucleotides agree with TRBD1. V gave up 1 base and J gave up 7 bases; unmatched junction bases: 4. The CDR3 covers 15 residues. The V gene's germline CDR1 is SGDLS and CDR2 YYNGEE. The CDR3 reads CASSVPGTGNSPLHF. The CDR3 bases are TGTGCCAGCAGCGTACCAGGGACAGGAAATTCACCCCTCCACTTT. Full variable domain (remainder filled in from reference TRBV9 and TRBJ1-6): DSGVTQTPKHLITATGQRVTLRCSPRSGDLSVYWYQQSLDQGLQFLIQYYNGEERAKGNILERFSAQQFPDLHSELNLSSLELGDSALYFCASSVPGTGNSPLHFGNGTRLTVT.

This clone was picked up one time. The chain couples TRBV6-5 to TRBJ2-2; D gene ambiguous. This CDR3 comprises 16 residues. CDR1 MNHEY and CDR2 SVGAGI come from the germline V gene. V was trimmed by 2 bases and J by 4 bases, leaving 14 bases between them. The CDR3, as DNA: TGTGCCAGCAGTTACGTAGCCTCCAGACCCACCGGGGAGCTGTTTTTT. Translating gives CASSYVASRPTGELFF.